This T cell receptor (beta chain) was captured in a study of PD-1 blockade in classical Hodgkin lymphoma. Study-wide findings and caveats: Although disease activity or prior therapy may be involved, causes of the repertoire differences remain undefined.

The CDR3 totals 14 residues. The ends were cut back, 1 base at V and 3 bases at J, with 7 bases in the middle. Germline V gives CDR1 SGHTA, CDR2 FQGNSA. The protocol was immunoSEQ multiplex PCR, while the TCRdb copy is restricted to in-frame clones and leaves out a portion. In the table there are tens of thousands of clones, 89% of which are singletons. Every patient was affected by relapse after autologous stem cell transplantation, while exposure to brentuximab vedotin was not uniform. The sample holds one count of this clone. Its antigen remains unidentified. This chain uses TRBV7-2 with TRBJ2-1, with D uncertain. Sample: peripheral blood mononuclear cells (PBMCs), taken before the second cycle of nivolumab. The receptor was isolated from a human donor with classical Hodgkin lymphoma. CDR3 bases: TGTGCCAGCAGCTTAGTTGCCCACTACAATGAGCAGTTCTTC. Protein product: CASSLVAHYNEQFF.